Each of the 20 T cell receptor beta chains below was sequenced from the same sample in a study of T cell responses to AZD1222 COVID-19 vaccine. Generated by immunoSEQ multiplex PCR, the TCRdb table keeps only in-frame clones and is missing some. The sample shows approximately 88,000 clones, roughly nine tenths of them seen only once. Sample: peripheral blood, taken 28 days after the second AZD1222 dose. The receptors come from an adult who received the AZD1222 COVID-19 vaccine.

This chain connects TRBV3-1 (or the pseudogene TRBV3-2) to TRBJ1-1; 9 positions agree with TRBD1. V dropped 2 bases and J dropped 0; count of bases not matched to a gene: 1. In germline, CDR1 is LGHDT, CDR2 YNNKEL (reference sequence). The CDR3 is made up of 15 amino acids. This CDR3 reads CASSQNRGLNTEAFF. In nucleotides, the CDR3 is TGTGCCAGCAGCCAAAACAGGGGGCTGAACACTGAAGCTTTCTTT.

The chain uses TRBV12-3 or TRBV12-4 and TRBJ1-2; TRBD1 agrees at 8 bases. Trimming at V came to 3 bases and at J to 9 bases, leaving 6 bases not matched to a gene. The CDR3 totals 13 residues. CDR3 nucleotides: TGTGCCAGCAGTTTTGGAGACAGGGGAAGCTACACCTTC. It is translated as CASSFGDRGSYTF.

V is TRBV15 and J is TRBJ1-1, with a weak D call TRBD1 (5 bases). Looked up from germline, CDR1 is LNHNV and CDR2 is YYDKDF (reference sequence). The CDR3 length is 16 residues. Deletions cut 0 bases from V and 0 bases from J, with 11 bases between. CDR3: CATSREGVPMNTEAFF. DNA for the CDR3: TGTGCCACCAGCAGAGAAGGGGTACCGATGAACACTGAAGCTTTCTTT.

This CDR3 reads CASSPESSYEQYF. In nucleotides, the CDR3 is TGTGCCAGTTCTCCCGAGAGCTCCTACGAGCAGTACTTC. The chain couples TRBV19 to TRBJ2-7; no clear D. Trimming pared 8 bases from V and 0 bases from J, leaving 11 bases between. The germline CDR1 and CDR2 sequences are LNHDA and SQIVND (reference sequence). CDR3 length: 13 residues.

The chain carries TRBV2 and TRBJ1-1; D not resolved. CDR3 length: 12 amino acids. Trimming left V 2 bases short and J 8 bases short, with 9 bases between. The germline V gene has CDR1 SNHLY and CDR2 FYNNEI. For the CDR3, the DNA is TGTGCCAGCAGTGAACGTTCCAGGGAAGCTTTCTTT. It codes for CASSERSREAFF.

This clone was found a few times. The V and J genes are TRBV4-1 and TRBJ1-1, with D possibly TRBD1 on 5 matching bases. The germline CDR1 and CDR2 sequences are MGHRA and YSYEKL. The V end was cut by 0 bases, the J end by 6 bases, with 14 bases between. This CDR3 is 15 amino acids long. Here the CDR3 reads CASSQDSFWDAEAFF. The CDR3 coding sequence is TGCGCCAGCAGCCAAGATTCGTTCTGGGACGCTGAAGCTTTCTTT.

V is TRBV2 and J is TRBJ1-5; D perhaps matches TRBD1 (5 bases). V lost 4 bases and J 5 bases, leaving 12 bases between the germline ends. Germline CDR1 SNHLY, CDR2 FYNNEI. The CDR3 length is 14 residues. In DNA, the CDR3 is TGTGCCAGCAGTGGAGGCAGGGCGGATCAGCCCCAGCATTTT. Its protein is CASSGGRADQPQHF.

The V and J genes are TRBV3-1 (or the pseudogene TRBV3-2) and TRBJ1-2; 7 bases match TRBD1. CDR1 is LGHDT and CDR2 is YNNKEL in the germline V gene (reference sequence). This CDR3 has 13 amino acids. Trimming cost V 5 bases and J 8 bases; bases outside gene matches: 8. The CDR3 spells CASSYEGAGGYTF. CDR3 in DNA: TGTGCCAGCAGCTACGAGGGGGCTGGGGGCTACACCTTC.

Only one count was recorded for this clone. This chain links TRBV9 with TRBJ2-5; the D call may be TRBD1 or TRBD2 (5 bases each). The V gene lost 3 bases and the J gene lost 3 bases, with 9 bases spanning the gap. CDR1 is SGDLS and CDR2 is YYNGEE in the germline V gene. There are 13 residues in the CDR3. Written as DNA, the CDR3 is TGTGCCAGCAGCGCGAGAGGGGAAGAGACCCAGTACTTC. The encoded protein is CASSARGEETQYF.

V and J are TRBV9 and TRBJ2-2, with D possibly being TRBD2 (6 bases). The CDR3 consists of 14 residues. The germline gives CDR1 SGDLS, CDR2 YYNGEE. Trimming removed 4 bases at V and 7 bases at J, with 14 bases between. The CDR3 protein is CASSPQPSVGELFF. The CDR3, as DNA: TGTGCCAGCAGCCCCCAACCTAGCGTCGGGGAGCTGTTTTTT.

This clone occurred once. The J gene is TRBJ1-1, the V gene TRBV19; 8 positions agree with TRBD1. V dropped 5 bases and J dropped 6; count of bases not matched to a gene: 11. The CDR3 consists of 15 residues. Germline assignment: CDR1 LNHDA and CDR2 SQIVND (reference sequence). CDR3 sequence (DNA): TGTGCCAGTAGTGGCCGCCTACAGGGGGGCGCTGAAGCTTTCTTT. It is translated as CASSGRLQGGAEAFF.

The CDR3 protein is CASSYSRQNTGELFF. DNA of the CDR3: TGTGCCAGCAGTTACTCGAGACAGAACACCGGGGAGCTGTTTTTT. V is TRBV6-5 and J is TRBJ2-2; D is undetermined. Trimming shortened V by 0 bases and J by 1 base, and 6 bases separated the two germline ends. CDR3 length equals 15 residues. Per the germline V gene, CDR1 is MNHEY and CDR2 is SVGAGI.

This sequence joins TRBV7-8 and TRBJ1-4, with 9 bases lining up with TRBD1. V was clipped by 5 bases and J by 4 bases; unmatched bases: 2. Germline CDR1 is SGHVS and CDR2 is FQNEAQ. CDR3 length: 14 residues. The CDR3 is CASSVGQGNEKLFF. The CDR3 region has the DNA TGTGCCAGCAGCGTGGGACAGGGTAATGAAAAACTGTTTTTT. Complete variable domain (other parts from reference TRBV7-8 and TRBJ1-4): GAGVSQSPRYKVAKRGQDVALRCDPISGHVSLFWYQQALGQGPEFLTYFQNEAQLDKSGLPSDRFFAERPEGSVSTLKIQRTQQEDSAVYLCASSVGQGNEKLFFGSGTQLSVL.

The V and J genes are TRBV5-5 and TRBJ2-3; TRBD1 is a possible D gene (5 bases). Germline-derived CDR1 and CDR2 are SGHKS and YYEKEE (reference sequence). The CDR3 totals 15 residues. The V end was cut by 0 bases, the J end by 6 bases, with 14 bases between. This CDR3 is CASSLEWQGADTQYF. CDR3 DNA: TGTGCCAGCAGCTTGGAATGGCAGGGTGCGGATACGCAGTATTTT.

The V and J genes are TRBV5-1 and TRBJ2-5, with D possibly being TRBD2 (6 bases). The CDR3 contains 14 residues. Trimming removed 1 base at V and 5 bases at J, with 12 bases between. Germline loops: CDR1 SGHRS, CDR2 YFSETQ. CDR3 sequence: CASSLRSAGETQYF. DNA for the CDR3: TGCGCCAGCAGCTTGCGATCCGCGGGGGAGACCCAGTACTTC.

The chain is built from TRBV19 and TRBJ1-2; D may be TRBD1 (6 bases). The germline V gene has CDR1 LNHDA and CDR2 SQIVND (reference sequence). Trimming took 6 bases from V and 7 from J, leaving 24 bases between them. The CDR3 spans 16 residues. CDR3 DNA: TGTGCCAGTAGCCCTAGGACCGGGGGCGTTTTCCCTGGCTACACCTTC. Translation: CASSPRTGGVFPGYTF. The variable domain in full, with the rest retrieved from reference TRBV19 and TRBJ1-2, is DGGITQSPKYLFRKEGQNVTLSCEQNLNHDAMYWYRQDPGQGLRLIYYSQIVNDFQKGDIAEGYSVSREKKESFPLTVTSAQKNPTAFYLCASSPRTGGVFPGYTFGSGTRLTVV.

The rearrangement links TRBV5-1 to TRBJ2-7; 8 bases match TRBD1. The V and J ends lost 4 bases and 1 base, in that order; junction bases with no gene match: 7. There are 15 residues in the CDR3. The germline gives CDR1 SGHRS, CDR2 YFSETQ. CDR3 in DNA: TGCGCCAGCAGCCCCGGACAGGGTAGATCCTACGAGCAGTACTTC. This translates into CASSPGQGRSYEQYF.

The V call is TRBV6-5, the J call TRBJ1-1; D call uncertain. The CDR3 length is 16 residues. Germline loops: CDR1 MNHEY, CDR2 SVGAGI. Deletions cut 0 bases from V and 0 bases from J, with 11 bases between. The CDR3 bases are TGTGCCAGCAGTTACTCGGGTGCGGTGATGAACACTGAAGCTTTCTTT. Protein sequence: CASSYSGAVMNTEAFF.

The rearrangement links TRBV27 to TRBJ1-5; the D gene is possibly TRBD1 (5 bases). This CDR3 has 14 amino acids. V shed 6 bases and J shed 0 bases, with 9 bases lying between them. Per germline, CDR1 MNHEY and CDR2 SMNVEV (reference sequence). The CDR3 DNA reads TGTGCCAGCAGGGGGACTAATAGCAATCAGCCCCAGCATTTT. Its translation: CASRGTNSNQPQHF.

The count of this clone is one. The chain uses TRBV24-1 and TRBJ1-5; D ambiguous. The CDR3 covers 16 residues. CDR1 KGHDR and CDR2 SFDVKD come from the germline V gene. The V end was cut by 0 bases, the J end by 3 bases, with 11 bases between. The CDR3 sequence is CATSDLLGQNNQPQHF. DNA of the CDR3: TGTGCCACCAGTGATTTGTTGGGTCAGAACAATCAGCCCCAGCATTTT.